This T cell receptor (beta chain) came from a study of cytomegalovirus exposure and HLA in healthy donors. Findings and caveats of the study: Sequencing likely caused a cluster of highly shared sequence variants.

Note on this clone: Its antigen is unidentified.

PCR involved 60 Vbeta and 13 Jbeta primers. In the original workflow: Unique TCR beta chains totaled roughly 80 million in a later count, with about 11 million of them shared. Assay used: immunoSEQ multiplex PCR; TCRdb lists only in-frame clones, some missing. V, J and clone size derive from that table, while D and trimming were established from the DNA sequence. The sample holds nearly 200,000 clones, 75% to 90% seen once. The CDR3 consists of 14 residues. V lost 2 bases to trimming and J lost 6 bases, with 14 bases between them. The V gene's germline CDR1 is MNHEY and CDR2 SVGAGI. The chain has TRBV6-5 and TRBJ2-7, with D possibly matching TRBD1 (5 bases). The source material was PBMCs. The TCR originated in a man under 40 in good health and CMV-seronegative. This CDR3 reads CASSYRQGLGEQYF. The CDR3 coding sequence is TGTGCCAGCAGTTACAGGCAGGGTCTCGGCGAGCAGTACTTC.